The subject of this entry is one T cell receptor (beta chain). Germline V gene sequence: CDR1 SGHNT, CDR2 YYREEE (reference sequence). The CDR3 has 13 residues. V was pared by 5 bases and J by 7 bases, with 6 bases of the junction left unmatched. The sample comes from a study of cytomegalovirus exposure and HLA in healthy donors. Across the study: T cells numbering approximately 170 million yielded roughly 120 million unique TCR beta sequences in an earlier analysis.

PCR amplification relied on 60 Vbeta primers (plus 13 Jbeta primers). This table comes from immunoSEQ multiplex PCR, and its TCRdb copy is limited to in-frame clones, with some not included. The sample carries approximately 74,000 clones, 75% recorded once. The sequenced sample was PBMCs. This TCR was sampled from a woman aged 40 to 49 in good health and CMV-seronegative. The rearrangement joins TRBV5-4 to TRBJ1-2, with 9 positions matching TRBD1. The CDR3, as DNA: TGTGCCAGCAGTAAGGACAGGGGAGTTGGCTACACCTTC. This gives the protein CASSKDRGVGYTF.